This T cell receptor (beta chain) was profiled in a study of spatial heterogeneity in lung cancer. Study-wide context: Raw-read counts averaged over ten per unique TCR and UMI combination.

CDR3 length: 13 residues. V lost 5 bases and J 7 bases, leaving 15 bases between the germline ends. CDR1 is MDHEN and CDR2 is SYDVKM in the germline V gene. This clonotype was recorded many times. The time point denotes: sample taken at primary tumor resection. There were roughly 78 donors, all of them untreated patients with early-stage non-small cell lung cancer. Unsorted whole RNA samples from tumor, nontumor lung or frozen PBMC were sequenced. In the library, each TCR cDNA molecule bore its own unique molecular identifier. TCRdb processed the 5' RACE reads anew with MiXCR; each CDR3 protein has one entry. The sample holds about 39,000 distinct CDR3 sequences, just over 3% seen once.

The sample here was normal lung tissue next to the tumor, taken at surgery. The rearrangement links TRBV28 to TRBJ2-7; possible D gene TRBD1, 5 bases. This TCR was sampled from a male donor with early-stage non-small cell lung cancer. Written as DNA, the CDR3 is TGTGCCAGCAGTGCGACAGCCCTGGGTGAGCAGTACTTC. It codes for CASSATALGEQYF.